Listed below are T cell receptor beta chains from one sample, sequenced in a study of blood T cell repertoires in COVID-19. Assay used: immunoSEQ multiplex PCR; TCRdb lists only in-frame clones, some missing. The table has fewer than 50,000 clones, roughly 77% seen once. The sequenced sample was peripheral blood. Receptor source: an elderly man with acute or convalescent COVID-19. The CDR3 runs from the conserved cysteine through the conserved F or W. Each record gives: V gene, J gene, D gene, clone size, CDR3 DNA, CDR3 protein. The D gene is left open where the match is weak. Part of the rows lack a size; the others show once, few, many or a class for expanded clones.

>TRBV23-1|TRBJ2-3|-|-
TGCGCCAGCAGTCAAAGGGACAACACAGATACGCAGTATTTT
CASSQRDNTDTQYF
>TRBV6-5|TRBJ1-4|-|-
TGTGCCAGCTTGGTACCCGGGGTTGAAAAACTGTTTTTT
CASLVPGVEKLFF
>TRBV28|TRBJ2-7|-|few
TGTGCCAGCAGTTTCTCCCGCGGAGCTGGTAGAGGCGAGCAGTACTTC
CASSFSRGAGRGEQYF
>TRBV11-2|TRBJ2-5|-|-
TGTGCCAGCAGCTTAGCCCGACAAATTCAAGAGACCCAGTACTTC
CASSLARQIQETQYF
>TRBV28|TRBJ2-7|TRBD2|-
TGTGCCAGCAGTATTATGGGGCTAGCGGGATCCTACGAGCAGTACTTC
CASSIMGLAGSYEQYF
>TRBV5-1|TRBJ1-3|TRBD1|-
TGCGCCAGCAGCTTGGGGCGGCCCCGACAGGGCCACTCTGGAAACACCATATATTTT
CASSLGRPRQGHSGNTIYF
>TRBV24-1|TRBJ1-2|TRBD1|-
TGTGCCACCAGTGATCACCGGACAGGCTACTATGGCTACACCTTC
CATSDHRTGYYGYTF
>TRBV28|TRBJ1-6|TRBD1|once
TGTGCCAGCAGACTCGGGACAGGAAGTTCACCCCTCCACTTT
CASRLGTGSSPLHF
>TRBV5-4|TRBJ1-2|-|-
TGTGCCAGCAGCTTGGCCGGAGGCAGGGGCAACTATGGCTACACCTTC
CASSLAGGRGNYGYTF
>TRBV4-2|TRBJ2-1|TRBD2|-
TGTGCCAGCAGCCAAACGCTAGGGGCGGGGGGTTCCTACAATGAGCAGTTCTTC
CASSQTLGAGGSYNEQFF
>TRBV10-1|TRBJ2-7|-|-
TGCGCCAGCAGTGAACCTACGGGAGCCTACGAGCAGTACTTC
CASSEPTGAYEQYF
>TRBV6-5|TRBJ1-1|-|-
TGTGCCAGCGGGGGGGGAAGCACTGAAGCTTTCTTT
CASGGGSTEAFF
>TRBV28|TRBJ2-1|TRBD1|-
TGTGCCACTCACGGACAGGGGCGGGATGAGCAGTTCTTC
CATHGQGRDEQFF
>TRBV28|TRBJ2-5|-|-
TGTGCCAGCAGTGGACCAGGGAACCAAGAGACCCAGTACTTC
CASSGPGNQETQYF
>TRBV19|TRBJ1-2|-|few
TGTGCCAGTAGTATAGACGGGGGGCGCGGTTATGGCTACACCTTC
CASSIDGGRGYGYTF
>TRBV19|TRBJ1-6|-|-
TGTGCCAGTAGTACAAGGGACACCTATTCACCCCTCCACTTT
CASSTRDTYSPLHF
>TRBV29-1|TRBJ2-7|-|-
TGCAGCGTTGTCGGGGAAAAGGGAGGCGACGAGCAGTACTTC
CSVVGEKGGDEQYF
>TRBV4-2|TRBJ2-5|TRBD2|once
TGTGCCAGCAGCCACCTCATAGCGGGGGGAGAGACCCAGTACTTC
CASSHLIAGGETQYF
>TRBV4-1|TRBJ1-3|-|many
TGCGCCAGCAGCCAAGATCCCGTGGGAGGCTTGGGGACTGGAAACACCATATATTTT
CASSQDPVGGLGTGNTIYF
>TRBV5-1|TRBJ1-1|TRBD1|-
TGCGCCAGCAGTTCCCGGACAGGGGTCGGCACTGAAGCTTTCTTT
CASSSRTGVGTEAFF
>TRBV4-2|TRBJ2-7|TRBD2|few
TGTGCCAGCAGCCAAGAGACTAGCGGGTCCTACGAGCAGTACTTC
CASSQETSGSYEQYF
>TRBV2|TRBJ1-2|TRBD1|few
TGTGCCAGCAGGGACGTGGGTACAGGGGCTGGCTACACCTTC
CASRDVGTGAGYTF
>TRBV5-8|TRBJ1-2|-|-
TGTGCCAGCAGCTCAGGGGTGGGGACAAACTATGGCTACACCTTC
CASSSGVGTNYGYTF
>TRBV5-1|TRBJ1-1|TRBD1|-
TGCGCCAGCAGCTTGGGGACAGGGGGAACTGAAGCTTTCTTT
CASSLGTGGTEAFF
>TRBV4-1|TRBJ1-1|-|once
TGCGCCAGCAGCCAAGCGTATACAGGGAGATCTTTCTTT
CASSQAYTGRSFF
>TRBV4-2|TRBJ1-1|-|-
TGTGCCAGCAGCCCCCTTTGGGGGGACACTGAAGCTTTCTTT
CASSPLWGDTEAFF
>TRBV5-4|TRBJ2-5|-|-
TGTGCCAGCAGCCCTGGAGGCGTGTTCGAGACCCAGTACTTC
CASSPGGVFETQYF
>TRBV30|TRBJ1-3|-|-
TGTGCCTGGAGTGTCGCAGGGACAATCGGAAACACCATATATTTT
CAWSVAGTIGNTIYF
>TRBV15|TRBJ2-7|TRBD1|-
TGTGCCACCAGCAAGGACAGGGGTCGGTACGAGCAGTACTTC
CATSKDRGRYEQYF
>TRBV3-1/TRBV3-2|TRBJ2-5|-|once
TGTGCCAGCAGCCAAGATCGGGGGTGGGAGACCCAGTACTTC
CASSQDRGWETQYF
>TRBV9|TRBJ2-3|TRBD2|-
TGTGCCAGCAGCCCAGAGGCTAGCGGGATAGATACGCAGTATTTT
CASSPEASGIDTQYF
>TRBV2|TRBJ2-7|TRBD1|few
TGTGCCAGCAGTGACGTTGGGACAGGGGTCAACTACGAGCAGTACTTC
CASSDVGTGVNYEQYF
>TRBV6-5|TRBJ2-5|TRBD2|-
TGTGCCAGCACCCCCCCGGGGGGGCGGGGGGAGACCCAGTACTTC
CASTPPGGRGETQYF
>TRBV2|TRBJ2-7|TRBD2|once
TGTGCCAGCAGTGATGCGGGGGGAAACTACGAGCAGTACTTC
CASSDAGGNYEQYF
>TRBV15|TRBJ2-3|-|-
TGTGCCACCAGCAGAGGCCCCGGGACTCCTGCCCCAGATACGCAGTATTTT
CATSRGPGTPAPDTQYF
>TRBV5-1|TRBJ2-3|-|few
TGCGCCAGCAGCTCGCAGGCGGGGTCCTACACGGATACGCAGTATTTT
CASSSQAGSYTDTQYF
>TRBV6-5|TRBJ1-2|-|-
TGTGCCAGCAGTTACTCACAGGCTACTAACTATGGCTACACCTTC
CASSYSQATNYGYTF
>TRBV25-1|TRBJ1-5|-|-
TGTGCCAGCTCCTCCTACTATAGCAATCAGCCCCAGCATTTT
CASSSYYSNQPQHF
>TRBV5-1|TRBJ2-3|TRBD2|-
TGCGCCAGCAGGACCGGGACTAGAGACACAGATACGCAGTATTTT
CASRTGTRDTDTQYF
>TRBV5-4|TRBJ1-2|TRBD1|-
TGTGCCAGCAGCGAGACAGGGGACGGCTACACCTTC
CASSETGDGYTF